The clone carrying this TCR beta chain was counted only a few times. CDR3 length: 12 amino acids. CDR1 is SGHAT and CDR2 is FQDESV in the germline V gene (reference sequence). The germline V and J ends were trimmed by 5 bases and 6 bases, with 7 bases remaining between them. The entry originates in a study of blood T cells in healthy people across ages. For the second PCR, which ran for roughly 6 to 12 cycles, a sample-barcoded 5' primer and a J-beta primer mix were used. TCRdb fed the 5' RACE reads into MiXCR, producing one record per CDR3 protein. This sample has hundreds of thousands of distinct CDR3 sequences, with approximately 31% found just once.

Sequenced material: blood. The origin of this receptor is a woman of 80 years or more in good health. The chain combines TRBV11-1 with TRBJ2-2; D unclear. CDR3 in amino acids: CASSQFPGELFF. Here the CDR3 DNA reads TGTGCCAGCAGCCAGTTTCCCGGGGAGCTGTTTTTT. The full variable domain, with the rest looked up from reference TRBV11-1 and TRBJ2-2, is EAEVAQSPRYKITEKSQAVAFWCDPISGHATLYWYRQILGQGPELLVQFQDESVVDDSQLPKDRFSAERLKGVDSTLKIQPAELGDSAMYLCASSQFPGELFFGEGSRLTVL.